This TCR beta chain was retrieved from a study of blood T cells in healthy people across ages. General study points: Age brought a roughly linear fall in TCR beta diversity measured per million T cells.

Trimming left V 8 bases short and J 7 bases short, with 21 bases between. CDR1 is MNHNS, CDR2 SASEGT, per germline. The CDR3 loop spans 15 amino acids. A second about 7 to 11 cycle PCR used barcoded and J-beta primers. Using its own MiXCR run on the 5' RACE reads, TCRdb lists one record per CDR3 protein. The sample lists around 1,500,000 distinct CDR3 sequences, roughly 30% occurring once. Concerning this clonotype: The antigen is not known.

The chain employs TRBV6-1 and TRBJ1-5; TRBD1 might be the D (6 bases). The sequence derives from a woman in her twenties or thirties in good health. The specimen was blood. The CDR3 loop reads CASSVSGGARQPQHF. The CDR3, as DNA: TGTGCCAGCTCCGTGTCGGGGGGCGCGAGACAGCCCCAGCATTTT.